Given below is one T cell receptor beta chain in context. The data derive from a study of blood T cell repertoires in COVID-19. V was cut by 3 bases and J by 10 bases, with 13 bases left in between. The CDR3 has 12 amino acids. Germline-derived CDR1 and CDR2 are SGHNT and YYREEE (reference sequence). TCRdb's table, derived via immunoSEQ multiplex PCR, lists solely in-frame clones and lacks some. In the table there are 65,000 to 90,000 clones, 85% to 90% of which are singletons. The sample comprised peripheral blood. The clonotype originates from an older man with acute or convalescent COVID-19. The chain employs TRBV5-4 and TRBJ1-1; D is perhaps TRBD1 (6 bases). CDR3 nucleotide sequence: TGTGCCAGCAGCTCCGACAGGATACGAGCTTTCTTT. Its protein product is CASSSDRIRAFF.